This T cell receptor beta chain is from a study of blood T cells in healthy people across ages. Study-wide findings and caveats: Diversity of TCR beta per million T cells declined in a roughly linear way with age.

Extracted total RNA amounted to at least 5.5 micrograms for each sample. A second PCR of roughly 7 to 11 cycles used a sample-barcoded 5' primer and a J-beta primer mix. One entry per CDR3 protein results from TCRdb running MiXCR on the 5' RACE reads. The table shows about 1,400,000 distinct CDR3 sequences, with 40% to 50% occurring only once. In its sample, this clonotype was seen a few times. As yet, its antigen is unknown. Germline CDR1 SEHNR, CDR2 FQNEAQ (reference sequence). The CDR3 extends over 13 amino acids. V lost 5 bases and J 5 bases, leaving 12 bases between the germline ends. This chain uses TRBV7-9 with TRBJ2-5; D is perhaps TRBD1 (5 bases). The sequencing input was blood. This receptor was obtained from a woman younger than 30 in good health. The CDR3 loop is CASSASTVETQYF. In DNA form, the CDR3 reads TGTGCCAGCAGCGCCTCGACAGTTGAGACCCAGTACTTC.